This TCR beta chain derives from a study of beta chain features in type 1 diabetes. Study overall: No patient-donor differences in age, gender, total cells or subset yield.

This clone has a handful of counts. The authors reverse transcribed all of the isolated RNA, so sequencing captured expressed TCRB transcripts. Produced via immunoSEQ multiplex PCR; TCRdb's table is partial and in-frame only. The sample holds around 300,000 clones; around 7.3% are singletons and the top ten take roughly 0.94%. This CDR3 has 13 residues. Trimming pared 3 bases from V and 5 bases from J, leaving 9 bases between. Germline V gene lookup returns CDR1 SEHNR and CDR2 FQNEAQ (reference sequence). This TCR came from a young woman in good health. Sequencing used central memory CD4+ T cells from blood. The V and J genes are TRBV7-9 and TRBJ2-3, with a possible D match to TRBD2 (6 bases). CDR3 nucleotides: TGTGCCAGCAGCTTGGAGGGTCAAGATACGCAGTATTTT. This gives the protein CASSLEGQDTQYF.